This T cell receptor (beta chain) appears in the sequencing data of a study of Graves' ophthalmopathy and Graves' hyperthyroidism. The CDR3 is made up of 15 amino acids. Germline V CDR1 and CDR2: WSHSY, SAAADI. Comment on this clonotype: A read error may account for a junction end that differs from germline.

Amplification targeted the TCR beta CDR3 regions, with RNA transcripts as the source material. Second-round multiplex PCR came after first-round RT-PCR with HTBI primers. A single record per CDR3 protein comes from TCRdb applying MiXCR to the multiplex PCR reads. The data contain about 740,000 distinct CDR3 sequences, roughly two fifths of them seen just once; the ten biggest clones take up 40% to 55%. Ophthalmopathy cases showed moderate-to-severe activity, scoring CAS ≥3 and NOSPECS ≥4, with duration under 3 months. The V call is TRBV10-2, the J call TRBJ1-5; perhaps TRBD1 as D (5 bases). The receptor was isolated from an adult man with Graves' ophthalmopathy. The source material was peripheral blood. In DNA, the CDR3 is TGTGCCAGCAGTTACTCGTCGGGGCCGAATCAGCCCCAGCATTTT. It encodes CASSYSSGPNQPQHF.